Each of the 27 T cell receptor beta chains below was sequenced from the same sample in a study of blood T cell repertoires in COVID-19. Here immunoSEQ multiplex PCR was the method, and the copy in TCRdb shows in-frame clones only, minus some. This table holds about 190,000 clones, roughly 89% found once. Sequenced sample: peripheral blood. The source of these receptors is a man aged 50-60 years with acute or convalescent COVID-19.

The chain is built from TRBV7-8 and TRBJ2-7; the match to TRBD1 covers 10 bases. The V gene's germline CDR1 is SGHVS and CDR2 FQNEAQ. This CDR3 is built from 14 residues. Trimming took 5 bases from V and 7 from J; bases not matched to a gene: 8. The CDR3 loop reads CASSPRDRGGEQYF. DNA of the CDR3: TGTGCCAGCAGCCCCCGGGACAGGGGTGGAGAGCAGTACTTC.

The chain is built from TRBV27 and TRBJ1-2; 11 bases agree with TRBD1. Germline CDR1 and CDR2: MNHEY and SMNVEV (reference sequence). V lost 5 bases and J lost 4; bases outside the gene matches: 3. This CDR3 region has 14 residues. The DNA for the CDR3 is TGTGCCAGCAGTAGAGGACAGGGGGCCTATGGCTACACCTTC. This encodes CASSRGQGAYGYTF.

The chain has TRBV6-7 and TRBJ1-3; 8 nucleotides line up with TRBD1. TRBV6-7 falls under the ORF class, with uncertain function. This CDR3 is built from 17 residues. J was trimmed by 2 bases and V by 7 bases; bases with no gene match: 13. For the CDR3, the DNA is TGTGCCAGCACCAAAGAGGGTGACAGGGGCCCTGGAAACACCATATATTTT. Translating gives CASTKEGDRGPGNTIYF.

This clone occurred a few times. J is TRBJ2-3 and V is TRBV7-9, with 9 bases that match TRBD2. The CDR3 extends over 18 amino acids. Germline V CDR1 and CDR2: SEHNR, FQNEAQ (reference sequence). V trimming: 2 bases; J trimming: 0 bases; junction bases outside the gene matches: 9. This chain's CDR3 is CASSLKFRLAGSTDTQYF. DNA for the CDR3: TGTGCCAGCAGCTTAAAATTCAGGCTAGCGGGAAGCACAGATACGCAGTATTTT.

This clone was seen once. This chain connects TRBV7-2 to TRBJ2-7; 7 positions agree with TRBD2. With V trimmed by 5 bases and J by 7 bases, 8 bases remained unmatched. CDR1 is SGHTA, CDR2 FQGNSA, per germline. There are 13 residues in the CDR3. The CDR3 loop is CASSTGTKREQYF. As DNA, the CDR3 is TGTGCCAGCAGCACCGGGACTAAACGGGAGCAGTACTTC.

CDR3 loop: CASSQGGRKLFF. The CDR3 bases are TGCGCCAGCAGCCAAGGAGGTAGAAAACTGTTTTTT. The chain carries TRBV4-1 and TRBJ1-4; unclear D gene. Germline V gene lookup returns CDR1 MGHRA and CDR2 YSYEKL. The V and J ends lost 1 base and 10 bases respectively, with 7 bases between them. The CDR3 totals 12 residues.

V gene TRBV5-1 combines with J gene TRBJ2-2, with TRBD1 matching over 8 bases. Germline lookup yields CDR1 SGHRS and CDR2 YFSETQ. The trim removed 4 bases at V and 2 bases at J, leaving 7 bases unmatched. The CDR3 loop spans 16 amino acids. The CDR3 sequence: CASSPTPGGNTGELFF. The CDR3 region has the DNA TGCGCCAGCAGCCCCACCCCAGGGGGCAACACCGGGGAGCTGTTTTTT.

The chain employs TRBV7-3 and TRBJ2-3; TRBD2 matches 9 bases. CDR1 is SGHTA, CDR2 FQGTGA, per germline. Losses at the gene ends were 6 bases for V and 3 bases for J; bases not matched to a gene: 4. The length of the CDR3 is 14 residues. The CDR3 sequence: CASSSGSGTDTQYF. CDR3 DNA sequence: TGTGCCAGCAGTAGCGGGAGTGGAACAGATACGCAGTATTTT.

The chain joins TRBV28 to TRBJ1-1; D is possibly TRBD1 (6 bases). The CDR3 consists of 15 residues. Looked up from germline, CDR1 is MDHEN and CDR2 is SYDVKM. V shed 4 bases and J shed 5 bases, with 17 bases lying between them. The CDR3 DNA sequence: TGTGCCAGCAGTTCCGCCCACAGGGATAGGACTGAAGCTTTCTTT. It is translated as CASSSAHRDRTEAFF.

The rearrangement uses TRBV28 and TRBJ1-3; a weak D match, TRBD1 (6 bases). This CDR3 spans 16 amino acids. Germline loops: CDR1 MDHEN, CDR2 SYDVKM. V gave up 5 bases and J gave up 0 bases, with 14 bases separating them. CDR3 sequence: CASSIYRVGSGNTIYF. The CDR3 DNA sequence: TGTGCCAGCAGTATCTACAGGGTGGGCTCTGGAAACACCATATATTTT.

The genes are TRBV11-2 and TRBJ2-6; TRBD1 is a possible D gene (5 bases). The germline CDR1 and CDR2 sequences are SGHAT and FQNNGV. The CDR3 is 17 residues long. Trimming cost V 1 base and J 1 base, with 11 bases left between them. CDR3 protein: CASSLGARTSGANVLTF. The DNA for the CDR3 is TGTGCCAGCAGCTTAGGGGCGAGGACATCTGGGGCCAACGTCCTGACTTTC.

The chain combines TRBV9 with TRBJ2-3; 13 positions agree with TRBD2. V was clipped by 1 base and J by 4 bases; unmatched bases: 3. CDR3 length equals 16 residues. The germline gives CDR1 SGDLS, CDR2 YYNGEE. The CDR3 sequence: CASSVTSGRAADTQYF. CDR3 DNA sequence: TGTGCCAGCAGCGTAACTAGCGGGAGGGCCGCAGATACGCAGTATTTT.

The chain recombines TRBV5-1 with TRBJ2-1, with D possibly matching TRBD1 (6 bases). CDR3 length: 15 amino acids. Looked up from germline, CDR1 is SGHRS and CDR2 is YFSETQ. Trimming cost V 1 base and J 2 bases, with 10 bases left between them. As DNA, the CDR3 is TGCGCCAGCAGCTTGATAGGGGGACCCTACAATGAGCAGTTCTTC. Translating it yields CASSLIGGPYNEQFF.

V usage is TRBV5-6 and J usage is TRBJ2-7; TRBD2 might be the D (6 bases). CDR1 is SGHDT and CDR2 is YYEEEE in the germline V gene. V gave up 0 bases and J gave up 1 base, with 17 bases separating them. This CDR3 is 17 amino acids long. CDR3 sequence: CASSLVGQGGGSYEQYV. CDR3 in DNA: TGTGCCAGCAGCTTGGTTGGGCAGGGTGGAGGGTCCTACGAGCAGTACGTC.

This rearrangement joins TRBV5-1 to TRBJ2-3; TRBD1 matches at 8 bases. This CDR3 is built from 16 residues. V shed 1 base and J 4 bases; nucleotides not matched to a gene: 8. The V gene's germline CDR1 is SGHRS and CDR2 YFSETQ. The CDR3 DNA is TGCGCCAGCAGCTTGAGCACAGGGGGTAACGCAGATACGCAGTATTTT. It codes for CASSLSTGGNADTQYF.

The chain couples TRBV7-8 to TRBJ1-4, with 7 positions matching TRBD1. This CDR3 spans 15 amino acids. Germline loops: CDR1 SGHVS, CDR2 FQNEAQ. The V segment lost 4 bases and the J segment 4 bases; nucleotides outside the gene matches: 6. In nucleotides, the CDR3 is TGTGCCAGCAGCTCTAACAGGGGACTTAATGAAAAACTGTTTTTT. Translated: CASSSNRGLNEKLFF.

This chain uses TRBV5-1 with TRBJ2-7, with 8 bases that match TRBD1. Trimming removed 0 bases from V and 5 bases from J; junction bases left unmatched: 4. CDR3 length: 14 amino acids. Germline values: CDR1 SGHRS, CDR2 YFSETQ. The CDR3 DNA sequence: TGCGCCAGCAGCTTGGCCCCGGACAGGGACGAGCAGTACTTC. Amino acid sequence: CASSLAPDRDEQYF.

The V gene is TRBV21-1, the J gene TRBJ2-2; the D call of TRBD1 is as the table states it, not checked on the DNA. TRBV21-1 is labeled a pseudogene. This CDR3 is 21 amino acids long. DNA for the CDR3: TGTGCCAGCAGTCCTCAACATTCCGGGACAGGGTTTTCGGAGAACACCGGGGAGCTGTTTTTT. It encodes CASSPQHSGTGFSENTGELFF.

V gene TRBV28 combines with J gene TRBJ2-1, with 9 bases lining up with TRBD1. The V gene end was trimmed by 4 bases and the J gene end by 3 bases; junction bases not matched to a gene: 1. The CDR3 has 14 amino acids. The germline gives CDR1 MDHEN, CDR2 SYDVKM. CDR3 bases: TGTGCCAGCAGTTCGGGACAGGGCTACAATGAGCAGTTCTTC. This encodes CASSSGQGYNEQFF. Full variable domain (outside the CDR3, taken from reference TRBV28 and TRBJ2-1): DVKVTQSSRYLVKRTGEKVFLECVQDMDHENMFWYRQDPGLGLRLIYFSYDVKMKEKGDIPEGYSVSREKKERFSLILESASTNQTSMYLCASSSGQGYNEQFFGPGTRLTVL.

This chain joins TRBV7-3 and TRBJ1-2; 8 nucleotides match TRBD1. Trimming removed 5 bases from V and 7 bases from J; junction bases left unmatched: 9. This CDR3 comprises 14 residues. Germline V lookup: CDR1 SGHTA, CDR2 FQGTGA. The CDR3 loop reads CASSPGTGGSGYTF. In nucleotides, the CDR3 is TGTGCCAGCAGCCCCGGCACAGGGGGAAGTGGCTACACCTTC.

The V and J genes are TRBV11-2 and TRBJ2-3; the match to TRBD2 covers 9 bases. The CDR3 runs to 15 residues. V dropped 7 bases and J dropped 0; count of bases not matched to a gene: 5. Germline V gene lookup returns CDR1 SGHAT and CDR2 FQNNGV. CDR3: CASKGLAPSTDTQYF. The CDR3, as DNA: TGTGCCAGCAAGGGACTAGCCCCTAGCACAGATACGCAGTATTTT.

In its sample, this clone was seen once. The rearrangement uses TRBV15 and TRBJ2-5; 8 bases are a match to TRBD2. This CDR3 has 16 amino acids. The V and J ends lost 0 bases and 6 bases, in that order; junction bases with no gene match: 9. Germline CDR1 LNHNV, CDR2 YYDKDF (reference sequence). The CDR3: CATSRDQGGRRKTQYF. CDR3 nucleotide sequence: TGTGCCACCAGCAGAGATCAGGGCGGGAGGAGGAAGACCCAGTACTTC.

To note about this clone: Other DNA sequences in the same sample also yield this CDR3. The CDR3 spells CATSDPPGDTQYF. The CDR3 coding sequence is TGTGCCACCAGTGATCCCCCGGGAGATACGCAGTATTTT. The chain is built from TRBV24-1 and TRBJ2-3; D remains ambiguous. V lost 3 bases, J lost 5 bases, and 8 bases lay in between. The CDR3 consists of 13 residues. CDR1 is KGHDR, CDR2 SFDVKD, per germline.

The chain uses TRBV5-1 and TRBJ1-1; TRBD1 agrees at 7 bases. Germline CDR1 is SGHRS and CDR2 is YFSETQ. Unmatched junction bases numbered 3, after V lost 4 bases and J lost 3 bases. The CDR3 totals 13 residues. In DNA, the CDR3 is TGCGCCAGCAGCCCTGACAGGGACACTGAAGCTTTCTTT. Translated, it gives CASSPDRDTEAFF.

V usage is TRBV28 and J usage is TRBJ2-1; D not certain. Germline CDR1 and CDR2: MDHEN and SYDVKM. With 4 bases removed from V and 4 bases from J, the gap between germline ends came to 14 bases. The CDR3 sequence is 15 residues long. CDR3 sequence (DNA): TGTGCCAGCAGTTCACTACCCAACGATTACAATGAGCAGTTCTTC. Protein product: CASSSLPNDYNEQFF.

V gene TRBV7-2 combines with J gene TRBJ1-6; TRBD1 agrees at 8 bases. V shed 4 bases, J shed 10 bases, and the junction held 3 bases outside the gene matches. The CDR3 length is 13 residues. The germline V gene has CDR1 SGHTA and CDR2 FQGNSA. In DNA, the CDR3 is TGTGCCAGCAGCTCCGGACAGGGATCACCCCTCCACTTT. Translated, it gives CASSSGQGSPLHF.

The chain carries TRBV19 and TRBJ1-2, with 9 bases identical to TRBD1. Germline V lookup: CDR1 LNHDA, CDR2 SQIVND (reference sequence). With V trimmed by 5 bases and J by 5 bases, 6 bases remained unmatched. This CDR3 is built from 14 residues. Written as DNA, the CDR3 is TGTGCCAGTAGTCCCTCTGGACAGGGGTATGGCTACACCTTC. It yields the protein CASSPSGQGYGYTF.